One and the same sample provided the 16 T cell receptor beta chains below, sequenced in a study of blood T cells in healthy people across ages. Sample-barcoded 5' priming and a J-beta primer mix drove a second PCR of about 7 to 11 cycles. TCRdb passed the 5' RACE reads through MiXCR, listing each CDR3 protein once. The sample lists under 1,000,000 distinct CDR3 sequences; about 47% were seen once. Sequenced: blood. Receptors originate from a man older than 75 in good health.

This clonotype has only a few counts. V gene TRBV29-1 combines with J gene TRBJ2-6; possibly TRBD1 or TRBD2 for D (5 bases each). V dropped 8 bases and J dropped 4 bases, with 21 bases sitting between them. In germline, CDR1 is SQVTM, CDR2 ANQGSEA. This CDR3 contains 16 residues. In DNA form, the CDR3 reads TGCAGCCCCCGTACGGGGCAGTCGATGGGGGCCAACGTCCTGACTTTC. This gives the protein CSPRTGQSMGANVLTF.

The V and J genes are TRBV12-3 or TRBV12-4 and TRBJ2-5; D gene unclear. The CDR3 extends over 14 amino acids. Trimming left V 6 bases short and J 6 bases short, with 17 bases between. The CDR3 nucleotides are TGTGCCAGCAGACCATCTGACACACAGCAGACCCAGTACTTC. The encoded protein is CASRPSDTQQTQYF.

This chain links TRBV4-1 with TRBJ2-3; the D gene is possibly TRBD1 (5 bases). The CDR3 contains 13 residues. Trimming took 0 bases from V and 10 from J, leaving 11 bases between them. From germline, CDR1 is MGHRA and CDR2 YSYEKL. CDR3: CASSQDRAGSQYF. CDR3 DNA: TGCGCCAGCAGCCAAGATAGGGCAGGGTCGCAGTATTTT.

Concerning this clonotype itself: One base away lies a much larger clone, so this may be a sequencing read error. The rearrangement links TRBV28 to TRBJ2-4; 7 bases match TRBD2. The CDR3 spans 17 residues. V lost 3 bases to trimming and J lost 13 bases; unmatched junction nucleotides: 21. Germline-derived CDR1 and CDR2 are MDHEN and SYDVKM. The CDR3 spells CASSLTSGIGFYNEQYF. CDR3 nucleotides: TGTGCCAGCAGTTTGACCAGCGGGATAGGCTTCTACAATGAGCAGTACTTC.

This clonotype showed up just a few times. The chain joins TRBV29-1 to TRBJ2-7, with D unresolved. The V and J ends lost 1 base and 5 bases respectively, with 12 bases between them. The germline V gene encodes CDR1 SQVTM and CDR2 ANQGSEA. The CDR3 has 13 amino acids. The CDR3 sequence: CSVEAGPGDEQYF. The CDR3 DNA is TGCAGCGTTGAAGCCGGGCCTGGCGACGAGCAGTACTTC.

This clonotype appeared a few times. J is TRBJ2-1 and V is TRBV20-1, with D maybe TRBD2 (6 bases). The CDR3 consists of 14 residues. The V end was cut by 3 bases, the J end by 2 bases, with 11 bases between. Germline V CDR1 and CDR2: DFQATT, SNEGSKA (reference sequence). Here the CDR3 reads CSASGRAPYNEQFF. In DNA form, the CDR3 reads TGCAGTGCTAGCGGGAGAGCTCCCTACAATGAGCAGTTCTTC.

The chain has TRBV5-1 and TRBJ2-1, with TRBD2 matching over 9 bases. The CDR3 consists of 12 residues. V dropped 6 bases and J dropped 12; count of bases not matched to a gene: 7. Germline CDR1 is SGHRS and CDR2 is YFSETQ. CDR3 sequence reads: CASTLAGKVQFF. CDR3 sequence (DNA): TGCGCCAGCACCCTAGCGGGAAAGGTGCAGTTCTTC.

The gene calls are TRBV5-1 and TRBJ2-3, with 7 nucleotides matching TRBD1. The J segment lost 6 bases and the V segment lost 4 bases, leaving 8 bases of the junction unmatched. CDR1 is SGHRS, CDR2 YFSETQ, per germline. CDR3 length: 14 residues. Written as DNA, the CDR3 is TGCGCCAGCAGCGCGACAGGGTCGGGGGATACGCAGTATTTT. Protein: CASSATGSGDTQYF.

There are a few counts of this clonotype. This chain uses TRBV27 with TRBJ2-5; weak D call: TRBD1 (5 bases). Trimming removed 0 bases at V and 1 base at J, with 9 bases between. From germline, CDR1 is MNHEY and CDR2 SMNVEV (reference sequence). This CDR3 contains 15 residues. The DNA for the CDR3 is TGTGCCAGCAGTTTATCCTGGACATTCCAAGAGACCCAGTACTTC. Encoded protein: CASSLSWTFQETQYF.

This clonotype was seen only once. The V and J genes are TRBV6-1 and TRBJ1-1, with no clear D. The CDR3 length is 14 residues. Trimming stripped 7 bases from V and 5 bases from J, with 17 bases between. From germline, CDR1 is MNHNS and CDR2 SASEGT. The CDR3, as DNA: TGTGCCAGCACGGCAGTCCAATTGGAGACTGAAGCTTTCTTT. The encoded protein is CASTAVQLETEAFF.

On this clonotype: Sequence at one end of the junction differs from germline and may be a read error. The chain is built from TRBV24-1 and TRBJ2-2; D uncertain. The CDR3 totals 13 residues. The germline V gene has CDR1 KGHDR and CDR2 SFDVKD. In DNA, the CDR3 is TGTGCCACGCGGAAAGGGAACGCCGGGGAGCTGTTTTTT. Its translation: CATRKGNAGELFF.

On this clonotype: Germline is not matched at one junction end, which may reflect a read error. The chain has TRBV4-1 and TRBJ2-1; D gene unclear. The CDR3 spans 14 residues. Germline CDR1 and CDR2: MGHRA and YSYEKL. CDR3 DNA: TGCGCCAGCAGGCAAGGTGCGAGGTACAATGAGCAGTTCTTC. It specifies CASRQGARYNEQFF.

This clonotype was seen many times. The chain recombines TRBV20-1 with TRBJ2-1, with a tentative D call TRBD1 (6 bases). Germline CDR1 DFQATT, CDR2 SNEGSKA (reference sequence). Trimming shortened V by 2 bases and J by 6 bases, and 11 bases separated the two germline ends. CDR3 size: 13 residues. Here the CDR3 reads CSARMDRVNEQFF. The CDR3 bases are TGCAGTGCTAGAATGGACAGAGTCAATGAGCAGTTCTTC.

The chain couples TRBV18 to TRBJ2-7, with D perhaps TRBD1 (7 bases). CDR1 is KGHSH, CDR2 LQKENI, per germline. The CDR3 covers 14 residues. The V end lost 3 bases, the J end lost 3 bases, and 12 bases lay between the germline ends. CDR3 in amino acids: CASSPDREVYEQYF. CDR3 nucleotides: TGTGCCAGCTCACCCGACAGGGAGGTCTACGAGCAGTACTTC.

The V and J genes are TRBV3-1 and TRBJ2-7, with 11 bases that match TRBD2. V shed 1 base and J 3 bases; nucleotides not matched to a gene: 2. The germline V gene has CDR1 LGHDT and CDR2 YNNKEL (reference sequence). The CDR3 is made up of 15 amino acids. In nucleotides, the CDR3 is TGTGCCAGCAGCCAAGGACTAGCGGGGTTCTACGAGCAGTACTTC. This sequence encodes CASSQGLAGFYEQYF.

This clonotype was counted only a few times. This rearrangement joins TRBV14 to TRBJ1-1, with D unresolved. CDR1 is SGHDN and CDR2 is FVKESK in the germline V gene. CDR3 length: 13 residues. Trimming stripped 1 base from V and 1 base from J, with 4 bases between. CDR3 in amino acids: CASSQGPNTEAFF. The CDR3 DNA is TGTGCCAGCAGCCAAGGGCCGAACACTGAAGCTTTCTTT.